The subject of this entry is one TCR beta chain. This sample was included in a study of blood T cell repertoires in COVID-19. Germline CDR1 reads MNHNS; CDR2 reads SASEGT. The V and J ends lost 4 bases and 1 base, in that order; junction bases with no gene match: 6. The CDR3 has 18 amino acids. Clones were sequenced by immunoSEQ multiplex PCR, and TCRdb holds only the in-frame ones, with some missing. The profile shows some 200,000 clones, 60% to 85% of them singletons. The gene calls are TRBV6-1 and TRBJ2-6; the match to TRBD1 covers 11 bases. The receptor's source is a woman in her 70s with acute or convalescent COVID-19. Sequenced sample: peripheral blood. DNA for the CDR3: TGTGCCAGCAGTGCCCGGGACAGGGGGGGTTCTGGGGCCAACGTCCTGACTTTC. It yields the protein CASSARDRGGSGANVLTF.